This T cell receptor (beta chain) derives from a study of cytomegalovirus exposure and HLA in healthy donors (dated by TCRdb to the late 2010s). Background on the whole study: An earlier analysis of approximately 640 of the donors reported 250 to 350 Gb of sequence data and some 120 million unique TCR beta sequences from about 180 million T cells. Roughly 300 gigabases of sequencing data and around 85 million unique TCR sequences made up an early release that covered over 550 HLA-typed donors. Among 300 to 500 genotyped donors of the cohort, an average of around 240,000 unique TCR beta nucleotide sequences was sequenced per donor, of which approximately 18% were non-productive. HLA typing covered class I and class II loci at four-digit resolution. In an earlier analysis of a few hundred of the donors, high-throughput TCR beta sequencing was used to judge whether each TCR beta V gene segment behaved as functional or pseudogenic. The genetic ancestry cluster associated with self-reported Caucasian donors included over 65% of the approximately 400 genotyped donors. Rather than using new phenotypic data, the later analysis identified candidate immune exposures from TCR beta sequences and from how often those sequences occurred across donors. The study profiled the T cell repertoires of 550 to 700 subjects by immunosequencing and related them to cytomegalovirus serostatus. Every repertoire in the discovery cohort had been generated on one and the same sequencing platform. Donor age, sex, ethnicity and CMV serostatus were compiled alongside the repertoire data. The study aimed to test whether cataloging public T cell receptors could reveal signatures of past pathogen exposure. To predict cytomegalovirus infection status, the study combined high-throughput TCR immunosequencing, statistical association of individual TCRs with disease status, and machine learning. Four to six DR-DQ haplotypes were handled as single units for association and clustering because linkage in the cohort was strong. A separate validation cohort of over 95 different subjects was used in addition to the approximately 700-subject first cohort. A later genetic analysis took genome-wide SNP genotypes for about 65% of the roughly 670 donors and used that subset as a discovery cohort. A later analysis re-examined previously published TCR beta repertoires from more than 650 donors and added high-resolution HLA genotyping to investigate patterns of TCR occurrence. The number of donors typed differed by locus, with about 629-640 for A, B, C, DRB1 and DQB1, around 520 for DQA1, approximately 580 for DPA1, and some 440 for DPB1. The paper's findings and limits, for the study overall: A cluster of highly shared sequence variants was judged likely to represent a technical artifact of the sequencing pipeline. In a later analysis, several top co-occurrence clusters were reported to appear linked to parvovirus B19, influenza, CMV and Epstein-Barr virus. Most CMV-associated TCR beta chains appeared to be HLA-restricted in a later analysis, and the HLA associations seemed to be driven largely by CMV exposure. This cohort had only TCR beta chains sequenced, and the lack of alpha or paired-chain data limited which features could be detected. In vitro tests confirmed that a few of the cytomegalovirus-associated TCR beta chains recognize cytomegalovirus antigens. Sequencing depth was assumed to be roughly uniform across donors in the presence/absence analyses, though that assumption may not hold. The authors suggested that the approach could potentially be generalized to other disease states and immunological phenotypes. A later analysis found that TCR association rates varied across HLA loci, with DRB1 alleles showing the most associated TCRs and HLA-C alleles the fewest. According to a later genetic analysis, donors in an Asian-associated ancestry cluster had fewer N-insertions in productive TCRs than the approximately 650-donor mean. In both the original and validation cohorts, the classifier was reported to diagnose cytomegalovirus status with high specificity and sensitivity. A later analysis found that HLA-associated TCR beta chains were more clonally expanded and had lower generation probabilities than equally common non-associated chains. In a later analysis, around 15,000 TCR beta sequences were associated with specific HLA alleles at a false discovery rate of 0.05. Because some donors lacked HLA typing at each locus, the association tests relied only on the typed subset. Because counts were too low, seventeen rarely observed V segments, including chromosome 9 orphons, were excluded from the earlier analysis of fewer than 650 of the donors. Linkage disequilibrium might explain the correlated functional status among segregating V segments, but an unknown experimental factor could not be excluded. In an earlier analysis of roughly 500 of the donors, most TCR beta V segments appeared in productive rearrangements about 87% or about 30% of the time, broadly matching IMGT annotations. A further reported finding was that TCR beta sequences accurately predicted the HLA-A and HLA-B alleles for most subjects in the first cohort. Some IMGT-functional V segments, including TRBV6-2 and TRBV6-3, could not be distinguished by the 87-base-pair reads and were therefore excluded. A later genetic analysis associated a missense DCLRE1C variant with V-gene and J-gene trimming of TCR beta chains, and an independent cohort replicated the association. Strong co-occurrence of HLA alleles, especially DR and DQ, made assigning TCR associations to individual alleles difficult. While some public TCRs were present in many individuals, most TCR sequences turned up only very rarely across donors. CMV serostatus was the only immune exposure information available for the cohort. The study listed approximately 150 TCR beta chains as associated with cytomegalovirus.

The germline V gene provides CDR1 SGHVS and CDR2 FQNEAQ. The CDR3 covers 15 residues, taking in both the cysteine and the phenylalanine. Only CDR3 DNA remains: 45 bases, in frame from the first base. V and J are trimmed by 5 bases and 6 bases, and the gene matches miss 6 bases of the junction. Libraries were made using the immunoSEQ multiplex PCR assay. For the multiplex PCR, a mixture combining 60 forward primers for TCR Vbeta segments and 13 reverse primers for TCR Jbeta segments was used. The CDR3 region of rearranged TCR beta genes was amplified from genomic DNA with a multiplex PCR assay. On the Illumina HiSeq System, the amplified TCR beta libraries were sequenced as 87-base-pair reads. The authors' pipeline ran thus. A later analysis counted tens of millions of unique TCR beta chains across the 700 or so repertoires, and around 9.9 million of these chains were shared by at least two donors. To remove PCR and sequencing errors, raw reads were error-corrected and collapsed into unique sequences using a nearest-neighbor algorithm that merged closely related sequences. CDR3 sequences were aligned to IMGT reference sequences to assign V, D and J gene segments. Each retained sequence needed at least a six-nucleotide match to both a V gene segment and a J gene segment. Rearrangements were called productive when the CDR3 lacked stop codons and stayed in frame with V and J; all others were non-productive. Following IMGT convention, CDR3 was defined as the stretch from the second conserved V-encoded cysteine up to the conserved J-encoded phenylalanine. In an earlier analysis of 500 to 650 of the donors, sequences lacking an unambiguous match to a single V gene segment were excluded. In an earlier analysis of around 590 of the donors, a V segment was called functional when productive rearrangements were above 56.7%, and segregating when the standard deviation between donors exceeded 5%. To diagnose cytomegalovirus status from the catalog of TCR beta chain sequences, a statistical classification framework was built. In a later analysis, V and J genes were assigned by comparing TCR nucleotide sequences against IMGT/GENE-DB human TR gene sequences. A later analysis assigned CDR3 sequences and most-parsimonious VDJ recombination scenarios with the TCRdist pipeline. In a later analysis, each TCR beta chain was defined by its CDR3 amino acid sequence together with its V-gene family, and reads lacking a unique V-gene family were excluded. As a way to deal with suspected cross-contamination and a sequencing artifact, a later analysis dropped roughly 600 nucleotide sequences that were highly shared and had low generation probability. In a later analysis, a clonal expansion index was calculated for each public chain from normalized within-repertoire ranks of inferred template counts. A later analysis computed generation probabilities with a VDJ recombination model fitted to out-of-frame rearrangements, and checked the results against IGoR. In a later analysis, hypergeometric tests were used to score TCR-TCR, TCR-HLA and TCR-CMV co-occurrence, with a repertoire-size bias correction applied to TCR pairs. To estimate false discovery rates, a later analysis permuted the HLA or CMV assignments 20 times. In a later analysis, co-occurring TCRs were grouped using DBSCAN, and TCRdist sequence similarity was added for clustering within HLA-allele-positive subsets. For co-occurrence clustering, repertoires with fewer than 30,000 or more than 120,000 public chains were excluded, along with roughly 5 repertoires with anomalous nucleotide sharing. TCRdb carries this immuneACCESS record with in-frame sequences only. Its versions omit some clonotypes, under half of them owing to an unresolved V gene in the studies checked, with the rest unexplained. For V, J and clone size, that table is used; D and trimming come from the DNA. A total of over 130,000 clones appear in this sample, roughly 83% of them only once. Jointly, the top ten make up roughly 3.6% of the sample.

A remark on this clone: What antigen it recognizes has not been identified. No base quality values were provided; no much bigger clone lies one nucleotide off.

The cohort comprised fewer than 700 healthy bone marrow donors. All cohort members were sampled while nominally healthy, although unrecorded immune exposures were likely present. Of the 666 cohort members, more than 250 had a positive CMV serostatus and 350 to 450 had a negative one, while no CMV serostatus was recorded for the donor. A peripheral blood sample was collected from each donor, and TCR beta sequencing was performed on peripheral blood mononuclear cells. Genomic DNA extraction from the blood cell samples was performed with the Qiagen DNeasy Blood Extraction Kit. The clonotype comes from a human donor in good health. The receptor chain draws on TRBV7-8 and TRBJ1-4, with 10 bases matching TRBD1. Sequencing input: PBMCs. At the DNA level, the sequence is TGTGCCAGCAGCGGATGGGACAGGGGTGATGAAAAACTGTTTTTT. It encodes CASSGWDRGDEKLFF.